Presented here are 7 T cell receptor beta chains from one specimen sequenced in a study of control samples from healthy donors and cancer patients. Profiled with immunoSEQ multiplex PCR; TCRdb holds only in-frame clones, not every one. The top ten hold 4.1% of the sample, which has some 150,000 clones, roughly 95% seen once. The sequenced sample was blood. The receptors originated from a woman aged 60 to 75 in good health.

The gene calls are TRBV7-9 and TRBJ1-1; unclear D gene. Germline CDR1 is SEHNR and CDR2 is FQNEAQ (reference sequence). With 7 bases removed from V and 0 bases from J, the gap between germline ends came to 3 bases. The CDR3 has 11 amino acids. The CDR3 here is CASNLNTEAFF. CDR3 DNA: TGTGCCAGCAACCTGAACACTGAAGCTTTCTTT.

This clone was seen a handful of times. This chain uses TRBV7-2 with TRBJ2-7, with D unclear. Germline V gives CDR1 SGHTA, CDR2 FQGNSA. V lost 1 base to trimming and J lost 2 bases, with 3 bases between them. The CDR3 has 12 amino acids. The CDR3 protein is CASSLVPYEQYF. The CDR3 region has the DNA TGTGCCAGCAGCTTAGTCCCCTACGAGCAGTACTTC.

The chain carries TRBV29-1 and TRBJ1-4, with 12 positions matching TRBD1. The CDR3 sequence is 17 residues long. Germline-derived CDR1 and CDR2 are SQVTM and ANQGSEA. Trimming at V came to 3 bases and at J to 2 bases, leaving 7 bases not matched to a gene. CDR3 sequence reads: CSVDTGTGGTTNEKLFF. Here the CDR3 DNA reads TGCAGCGTTGATACCGGGACAGGGGGCACTACTAATGAAAAACTGTTTTTT.

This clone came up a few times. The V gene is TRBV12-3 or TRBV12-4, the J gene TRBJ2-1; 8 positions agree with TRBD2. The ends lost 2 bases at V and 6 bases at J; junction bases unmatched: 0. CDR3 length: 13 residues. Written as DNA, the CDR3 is TGTGCCAGCAGTTTAACTAGCGGCAATGAGCAGTTCTTC. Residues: CASSLTSGNEQFF.

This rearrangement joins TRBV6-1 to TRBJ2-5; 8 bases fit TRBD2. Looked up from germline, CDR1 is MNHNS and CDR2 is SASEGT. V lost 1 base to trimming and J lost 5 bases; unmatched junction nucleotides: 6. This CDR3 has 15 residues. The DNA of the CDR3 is TGTGCCAGCAGTGAAGGCGGGGGGCGCCGGGAGACCCAGTACTTC. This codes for CASSEGGGRRETQYF.

The CDR3 sequence is CASSRESGNEQYF. The CDR3 nucleotides are TGTGCCAGCAGTCGAGAGTCTGGGAACGAGCAGTACTTC. The V call is TRBV2, the J call TRBJ2-7; D remains ambiguous. Germline V gives CDR1 SNHLY, CDR2 FYNNEI. V was pared by 5 bases and J by 5 bases, with 13 bases between. The CDR3 contains 13 residues.

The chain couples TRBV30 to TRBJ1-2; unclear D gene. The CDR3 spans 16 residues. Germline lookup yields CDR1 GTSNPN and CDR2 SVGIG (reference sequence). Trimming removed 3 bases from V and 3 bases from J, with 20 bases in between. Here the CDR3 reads CAWSLPRASGDYGYTF. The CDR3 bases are TGTGCCTGGAGCCTACCTAGGGCATCCGGGGACTATGGCTACACCTTC.